Each of the 19 T cell receptor beta chains below was sequenced from the same sample in a study of blood T cells in healthy people across ages. With a J-beta primer mix and a sample-barcoded 5' primer, a second PCR ran roughly 6 to 11 cycles. TCRdb used MiXCR to reprocess the 5' RACE reads, holding one entry per CDR3 protein. Altogether roughly 800,000 distinct CDR3 sequences are present, 20% to 30% being singletons, with the ten largest covering roughly a tenth. This same sample was also taken into another study, of T cells of mothers and their children.

Material: blood. The receptors originated from a boy aged 5 to 17 in good health.

The chain is built from TRBV4-1 and TRBJ1-2; TRBD1 aligns across 7 bases. V dropped 0 bases and J dropped 4; count of bases not matched to a gene: 5. The CDR3 is made up of 15 amino acids. From germline, CDR1 is MGHRA and CDR2 YSYEKL. CDR3 region: CASSQDRGQLYGYTF. The CDR3, as DNA: TGCGCCAGCAGCCAAGATCGGGGACAGCTCTATGGCTACACCTTC.

This clonotype was recorded at least ten times. An end of the junction differs from the germline gene, which may be a read error. The chain employs TRBV5-1 and TRBJ2-5; 8 positions agree with TRBD1. Germline values: CDR1 SGHRS, CDR2 YFSETQ. The CDR3 covers 14 residues. The CDR3 DNA sequence: TGTGCCAGCAGTTCCGGACAGGGTCAAGAGACCCAGTACTTC. Amino acid sequence: CASSSGQGQETQYF.

The chain recombines TRBV6-6 with TRBJ2-1; possible D gene TRBD1, 5 bases. V was trimmed by 4 bases and J by 5 bases, leaving 12 bases between them. The CDR3 has 14 residues. Germline CDR1 reads MNHNY; CDR2 reads SVGAGI (reference sequence). The CDR3 DNA reads as TGTGCCAGCAGTTCGTCCCAGGGAAACAATGAGCAGTTCTTC. This codes for CASSSSQGNNEQFF.

The J gene is TRBJ2-6, the V gene TRBV28; no firm D call. The V gene lost 8 bases and the J gene lost 1 base, with 9 bases spanning the gap. The length of the CDR3 is 14 residues. Germline assignment: CDR1 MDHEN and CDR2 SYDVKM. This chain's CDR3 is CASLSGSGANVLTF. The CDR3 bases are TGTGCCAGCTTAAGTGGGTCTGGGGCCAACGTCCTGACTTTC.

This chain joins TRBV6-1 and TRBJ1-4; no firm D call. Germline-derived CDR1 and CDR2 are MNHNS and SASEGT. This CDR3 is 15 amino acids long. Trimming took off 4 bases at V and 0 bases at J, with 9 bases between the two ends. CDR3 protein: CASSVGFATNEKLFF. In DNA, the CDR3 is TGTGCCAGCAGTGTGGGGTTCGCAACTAATGAAAAACTGTTTTTT.

This clonotype was seen more than once but under ten times. This chain links TRBV7-6 with TRBJ2-5; 8 bases line up with TRBD2. The DNA end favors TRBJ2-7, so the J call may be wrong. CDR1 and CDR2 from the germline V gene are SGHVS and FNYEAQ. The CDR3 is 15 residues long. CDR3 amino acids: CASSLAIGGAHEQYF. CDR3 in DNA: TGTGCCAGCAGCTTAGCGATCGGGGGGGCCCACGAGCAGTACTTC.

This clonotype was recorded at least ten times. V usage is TRBV28 and J usage is TRBJ1-4; D is unresolved. CDR3 length: 14 amino acids. Trimming removed 8 bases from V and 8 bases from J, with 18 bases in between. Germline CDR1 is MDHEN and CDR2 is SYDVKM. The CDR3 DNA reads TGTGCCAGCTCATGGCGGGGAATGGAGGAAAAACTGTTTTTT. Its protein is CASSWRGMEEKLFF.

This clonotype was seen only a few times. The CDR3 DNA reads TGTGCCAGCAGCGTAGCTGGAGCAGCGGGAAGCTACGAGCAGTACTTC. It specifies CASSVAGAAGSYEQYF. V is TRBV9 and J is TRBJ2-7; 7 positions agree with TRBD2. Germline values: CDR1 SGDLS, CDR2 YYNGEE. With V trimmed by 0 bases and J by 3 bases, 9 bases remained unmatched. CDR3 length equals 16 residues.

The chain joins TRBV7-2 to TRBJ2-7, with D unresolved. With 3 bases removed from V and 3 bases from J, the gap between germline ends came to 9 bases. From germline, CDR1 is SGHTA and CDR2 FQGNSA. This CDR3 is built from 13 residues. CDR3 amino acids: CASSLRPFYEQYF. The DNA of the CDR3 is TGTGCCAGCAGCTTGAGACCTTTCTACGAGCAGTACTTC. The full variable domain, completed using reference TRBV7-2 and TRBJ2-7, is GAGVSQSPSNKVTEKGKDVELRCDPISGHTALYWYRQSLGQGLEFLIYFQGNSAPDKSGLPSDRFSAERTGGSVSTLTIQRTQQEDSAVYLCASSLRPFYEQYFGPGTRLTVT.

The chain links TRBV12-3 or TRBV12-4 to TRBJ1-2; D uncertain. The CDR3 is made up of 13 amino acids. Trimming pared 3 bases from V and 4 bases from J, leaving 9 bases between. The CDR3 nucleotides read TGTGCCAGCAGTTTGAGTCAGAGCTATGGCTACACCTTC. Encoded protein: CASSLSQSYGYTF.

V gene TRBV9 combines with J gene TRBJ2-5, with 7 bases that match TRBD2. The V gene end was trimmed by 4 bases and the J gene end by 4 bases; junction bases not matched to a gene: 13. The CDR3 runs to 16 residues. The V gene's germline CDR1 is SGDLS and CDR2 YYNGEE. The CDR3 is CASSFSEGGPGETQYF. Here the CDR3 DNA reads TGTGCCAGCAGCTTTTCCGAGGGAGGGCCGGGAGAGACCCAGTACTTC.

This chain links TRBV20-1 with TRBJ2-7; D might be TRBD1 (6 bases). This CDR3 comprises 16 residues. Trimming pared 5 bases from V and 1 base from J, leaving 21 bases between. Germline assignment: CDR1 DFQATT and CDR2 SNEGSKA (reference sequence). Here the CDR3 DNA reads TGCAGTGCTTATGGGGGCCCAACTACTCTTTCCTACGAGCAGTACTTC. Residues: CSAYGGPTTLSYEQYF.

The V gene is TRBV15, the J gene TRBJ2-1; perhaps TRBD2 as D (6 bases). Per germline, CDR1 LNHNV and CDR2 YYDKDF (reference sequence). The CDR3 length is 15 residues. Trimming removed 3 bases at V and 14 bases at J, with 23 bases between. In DNA, the CDR3 is TGTGCCACCAGCAGGGATCGGGACTCCACTACGGAGGAGTTCTTC. Translating it yields CATSRDRDSTTEEFF.

The genes are TRBV20-1 and TRBJ2-7; no clear D. V lost 1 base and J 0 bases, leaving 13 bases between the germline ends. The CDR3 totals 15 residues. Germline V CDR1 and CDR2: DFQATT, SNEGSKA (reference sequence). This CDR3 is CSARAVKGLSYEQYF. The CDR3 DNA is TGCAGTGCTAGAGCGGTCAAAGGCCTCTCCTACGAGCAGTACTTC.

The chain recombines TRBV29-1 with TRBJ1-3, with 7 bases fitting TRBD1. CDR3 length: 15 residues. Germline V gene lookup returns CDR1 SQVTM and CDR2 ANQGSEA. The V gene end was trimmed by 4 bases and the J gene end by 0 bases; junction bases not matched to a gene: 6. In DNA, the CDR3 is TGCAGCGTTGGAGGGGACAGACTCTCTGGAAACACCATATATTTT. Translating it yields CSVGGDRLSGNTIYF. Based on the CDR3 plus reference TRBV29-1 and TRBJ1-3, the full variable domain is SAVISQKPSRDICQRGTSLTIQCQVDSQVTMMFWYRQQPGQSLTLIATANQGSEATYESGFVIDKFPISRPNLTFSTLTVSNMSPEDSSIYLCSVGGDRLSGNTIYFGEGSWLTVV.

V usage is TRBV5-4 and J usage is TRBJ2-1; TRBD2 matches at 11 bases. Germline lookup yields CDR1 SGHNT and CDR2 YYREEE (reference sequence). CDR3 length equals 16 residues. V lost 4 bases and J lost 3; bases outside the gene matches: 6. Written as DNA, the CDR3 is TGTGCCAGCAGCACTGGGACTAGCGGTATCTACAATGAGCAGTTCTTC. Residues: CASSTGTSGIYNEQFF.

This clonotype was picked up a small number of times. This sequence joins TRBV25-1 and TRBJ2-5; D is unresolved. Germline V gene sequence: CDR1 MGHDK, CDR2 SYGVNS. With 6 bases removed from V and 5 bases from J, the gap between germline ends came to 7 bases. The CDR3 loop spans 11 amino acids. The CDR3 protein is CASSWKETQYF. CDR3 coding DNA: TGTGCCAGCAGCTGGAAGGAGACCCAGTACTTC.

In its sample, this clonotype was seen a few times. The chain has TRBV3-1 and TRBJ2-1; possibly TRBD1 for D (7 bases). The CDR3 is made up of 16 amino acids. Trimming took 3 bases from V and 3 from J, leaving 15 bases between them. CDR1 is LGHDT, CDR2 YNNKEL, per germline (reference sequence). The CDR3 DNA sequence: TGTGCCAGCAGCCACGCTGGGGGGACAGTCTACAATGAGCAGTTCTTC. Translated: CASSHAGGTVYNEQFF.

The rearrangement joins TRBV7-9 to TRBJ1-2; 7 nucleotides align to TRBD1. V lost 0 bases, J lost 6 bases, and 10 bases stayed unmatched. The V gene's germline CDR1 is SEHNR and CDR2 FQNEAQ (reference sequence). This CDR3 comprises 16 residues. The CDR3 region is CASSLAGDRVEDGYTF. The CDR3 coding sequence is TGTGCCAGCAGCTTAGCCGGCGACAGGGTTGAAGATGGCTACACCTTC.